The T cell receptor beta chain described here comes from a study of healthy donors' naive CD4 and CD8 T cells. A note on this clonotype: Its matching antigen is unknown.

Per germline, CDR1 SGHRS and CDR2 YFSETQ. V was trimmed by 0 bases and J by 1 base, leaving 8 bases between them. The CDR3 loop spans 15 amino acids. Starting from approximately 500 ng of total RNA, TCR libraries were made with linear amplification. Each CDR3 protein gets one entry after TCRdb re-called the reads with MiXCR. The table shows roughly 200,000 distinct CDR3 sequences, with 74% occurring only once. Study-wide points: Possible naive T cell homeostatic proliferation bias remained unaddressed.

The receptor comes from a pool of human donors in good health; the sample pools cells from several healthy donors. The sample consisted of naive CD4+ and CD8+ T cells sorted from blood, pooled from several donors. The chain uses TRBV5-1 and TRBJ2-1; TRBD2 is a possible D gene (6 bases). Written as DNA, the CDR3 is TGCGCCAGCAGCTTGGGACTAGAATCCTACAATGAGCAGTTCTTC. Translated, it gives CASSLGLESYNEQFF.